A single sample gave rise to the 31 T cell receptor beta chains below, sequenced in a study of cytomegalovirus exposure and HLA in healthy donors. Researchers ran the PCR with 60 Vbeta and 13 Jbeta primers. Method: immunoSEQ multiplex PCR; TCRdb's copy keeps in-frame clones and lacks some. This table has around 140,000 clones, approximately 61% appearing once. The sequencing sample was made of PBMCs. These receptors were taken from a middle-aged woman in good health and CMV-seronegative.

The chain couples TRBV18 to TRBJ2-6, with a tentative D call TRBD1 (6 bases). V was clipped by 4 bases and J by 0 bases, with 16 bases between them. The CDR3 covers 18 residues. Germline V gene sequence: CDR1 KGHSH, CDR2 LQKENI. Written as DNA, the CDR3 is TGTGCCAGCTCACGTGACAGGCCCCTTGTCTCTGGGGCCAACGTCCTGACTTTC. Residues: CASSRDRPLVSGANVLTF.

The gene calls are TRBV15 and TRBJ1-2; 9 bases are a match to TRBD1. This CDR3 region has 14 residues. The trim removed 4 bases at V and 4 bases at J, leaving 4 bases unmatched. In germline, CDR1 is LNHNV, CDR2 YYDKDF (reference sequence). The CDR3 DNA sequence: TGTGCCACCAGCACAGACAGGGGGATCTATGGCTACACCTTC. It specifies CATSTDRGIYGYTF.

The chain has TRBV7-2 and TRBJ2-7; TRBD1 matches at 7 bases. This CDR3 spans 14 amino acids. J gave up 7 bases and V 3 bases, and 9 bases lay outside the gene matches. CDR1 is SGHTA, CDR2 FQGNSA, per germline. The CDR3 region is CASSFWTGMGEQYF. As DNA, the CDR3 is TGTGCCAGCAGCTTCTGGACAGGAATGGGGGAGCAGTACTTC.

The CDR3 DNA reads TGTGCCAGCAGTCTCAGCCGGGGTATCCTTACCTCTCACGAGCAGTACTTC. Its translation: CASSLSRGILTSHEQYF. This chain links TRBV28 with TRBJ2-7, with a tentative D call TRBD2 (5 bases). The CDR3 loop spans 17 amino acids. In germline, CDR1 is MDHEN, CDR2 SYDVKM. With 5 bases removed from V and 5 bases from J, the gap between germline ends came to 25 bases.

In its sample, this clone was seen once. The chain links TRBV30 to TRBJ1-1, with 7 nucleotides matching TRBD1. With 2 bases clipped from V and 12 bases from J, the junction kept 12 bases outside the gene matches. The CDR3 covers 13 residues. Per the germline V gene, CDR1 is GTSNPN and CDR2 is SVGIG (reference sequence). The CDR3 DNA is TGTGCCTGGAGTCCCCTGGCCCCGACAGGGACTTTCTTT. It is translated as CAWSPLAPTGTFF.

The gene calls are TRBV28 and TRBJ2-5; TRBD2 might be the D (6 bases). CDR3 size: 13 residues. The germline gives CDR1 MDHEN, CDR2 SYDVKM. The ends were cut back, 3 bases at V and 5 bases at J, with 10 bases in the middle. The CDR3 loop reads CASSFWRDETQYF. The CDR3 DNA reads as TGTGCCAGCAGTTTTTGGCGGGACGAGACCCAGTACTTC.

The chain joins TRBV12-5 to TRBJ1-3; 8 bases line up with TRBD1. With 3 bases clipped from V and 4 bases from J, the junction kept 8 bases outside the gene matches. Germline values: CDR1 LGHNT, CDR2 FRNRAP. CDR3 length equals 16 residues. The CDR3 here is CASGLLQGVSGNTIYF. CDR3 DNA sequence: TGTGCTAGTGGTTTACTACAGGGGGTTTCCGGAAACACCATATATTTT. Together with reference TRBV12-5 and TRBJ1-3, the CDR3 gives the full variable domain: DARVTQTPRHKVTEMGQEVTMRCQPILGHNTVFWYRQTMMQGLELLAYFRNRAPLDDSGMPKDRFSAEMPDATLATLKIQPSEPRDSAVYFCASGLLQGVSGNTIYFGEGSWLTVV.

The V and J genes are TRBV10-2 and TRBJ2-2; the D gene is possibly TRBD2 (6 bases). Germline CDR1 reads WSHSY; CDR2 reads SAAADI. V was pared by 0 bases and J by 3 bases, with 11 bases between. CDR3 size: 16 residues. The CDR3 sequence is CASSESGPGDTGELFF. The CDR3 DNA sequence: TGCGCCAGCAGTGAGTCGGGTCCGGGAGACACCGGGGAGCTGTTTTTT.

The chain links TRBV7-2 to TRBJ2-3, with a possible D match to TRBD1 (7 bases). Germline CDR1 is SGHTA and CDR2 is FQGNSA. CDR3 size: 15 residues. V lost 3 bases, J lost 3 bases, and 13 bases lay in between. Here the CDR3 reads CASSFQGGETDTQYF. The CDR3, as DNA: TGTGCCAGCAGCTTCCAGGGGGGTGAAACAGATACGCAGTATTTT.

CDR3 DNA: TGTGCCAGCGCAGCAGACAGGTACACCGGGGAGCTGTTTTTT. Translating gives CASAADRYTGELFF. The V call is TRBV27, the J call TRBJ2-2; perhaps TRBD1 as D (6 bases). The CDR3 is 14 amino acids. Germline V gives CDR1 MNHEY, CDR2 SMNVEV (reference sequence). V was trimmed by 8 bases and J by 3 bases, leaving 13 bases between them.

This sequence joins TRBV29-1 and TRBJ1-2; 7 nucleotides agree with TRBD1. V shed 2 bases and J 13 bases; nucleotides not matched to a gene: 13. The germline V gene has CDR1 SQVTM and CDR2 ANQGSEA. CDR3 length: 13 residues. The CDR3, as DNA: TGCAGCGTTGAAAGGGGGCAGGGCCGGCCCAGCACCTTC. This encodes CSVERGQGRPSTF.

The genes are TRBV6-5 and TRBJ2-1, with TRBD1 identical over 10 bases. Trimming cost V 6 bases and J 2 bases; bases outside gene matches: 4. The CDR3 loop spans 15 amino acids. Germline V CDR1 and CDR2: MNHEY, SVGAGI. The CDR3 is CASRGDRGPYNEQFF. The CDR3 DNA follows: TGTGCCAGCAGGGGGGACAGGGGTCCCTACAATGAGCAGTTCTTC.

The genes are TRBV4-1 and TRBJ2-7, with D unclear. V dropped 2 bases and J dropped 4 bases, with 12 bases sitting between them. Germline CDR1 MGHRA, CDR2 YSYEKL. The CDR3 extends over 14 amino acids. CDR3 bases: TGCGCCAGCAGCCAACCTACAGCCTTGTACGAGCAGTACTTC. This sequence encodes CASSQPTALYEQYF.

The chain employs TRBV5-1 and TRBJ2-2; D is undetermined. V was shortened by 0 bases and J by 6 bases, with 12 bases between the two germline ends. Germline V gives CDR1 SGHRS, CDR2 YFSETQ. The CDR3 extends over 15 amino acids. This chain's CDR3 is CASSLGAWAAGELFF. The CDR3 DNA is TGCGCCAGCAGCTTGGGGGCGTGGGCTGCCGGGGAGCTGTTTTTT.

V usage is TRBV7-2 and J usage is TRBJ1-2; possibly TRBD1 for D (5 bases). Germline V lookup: CDR1 SGHTA, CDR2 FQGNSA. The CDR3 is 15 amino acids. The V end lost 5 bases, the J end lost 8 bases, and 21 bases lay between the germline ends. The CDR3 bases are TGTGCCAGCAGCGGAGACGGGGGGAGGATAAGAGGCTACACCTTC. Protein: CASSGDGGRIRGYTF. The variable domain in full, with the rest retrieved from reference TRBV7-2 and TRBJ1-2, is GAGVSQSPSNKVTEKGKDVELRCDPISGHTALYWYRQSLGQGLEFLIYFQGNSAPDKSGLPSDRFSAERTGGSVSTLTIQRTQQEDSAVYLCASSGDGGRIRGYTFGSGTRLTVV.

This clone was detected only once. This chain uses TRBV2 with TRBJ1-1; D is perhaps TRBD1 (6 bases). The germline V and J ends were trimmed by 6 bases and 6 bases, with 17 bases remaining between them. The CDR3 extends over 14 amino acids. Germline V gene lookup returns CDR1 SNHLY and CDR2 FYNNEI. CDR3 region: CASRNREGDAEAFF. In DNA form, the CDR3 reads TGTGCCAGCAGAAACAGGGAGGGGGACGCTGAAGCTTTCTTT.

The rearrangement joins TRBV6-5 to TRBJ1-1; 9 bases agree with TRBD1. This CDR3 region has 15 residues. Germline trimming cut 7 bases from V and 4 bases from J; bases unmatched to any gene: 10. Per the germline V gene, CDR1 is MNHEY and CDR2 is SVGAGI. CDR3 residues: CASILAGDRVTEAFF. CDR3 nucleotides: TGTGCCAGCATCCTGGCAGGGGACAGGGTCACTGAAGCTTTCTTT.

In this sample, this clone turned up a few times. CDR3 bases: TGTGCCAGCAGCTTTTTAGGGGGCGGCTATGGCTACACCTTC. This gives the protein CASSFLGGGYGYTF. J is TRBJ1-2 and V is TRBV7-9; 7 positions match TRBD1. The CDR3 consists of 14 residues. Germline values: CDR1 SEHNR, CDR2 FQNEAQ (reference sequence). V was clipped by 3 bases and J by 4 bases; unmatched bases: 5.

This clone was seen a handful of times. The V and J genes are TRBV7-9 and TRBJ2-3; 9 nucleotides align to TRBD2. This CDR3 is built from 16 residues. Germline loops: CDR1 SEHNR, CDR2 FQNEAQ (reference sequence). V was clipped by 3 bases and J by 2 bases; unmatched bases: 6. The CDR3: CASSFLGGGVTDTQYF. The CDR3 DNA is TGTGCCAGCAGCTTTCTGGGCGGGGGGGTCACAGATACGCAGTATTTT. The full variable domain, completed using reference TRBV7-9 and TRBJ2-3, is DTGVSQNPRHKITKRGQNVTFRCDPISEHNRLYWYRQTLGQGPEFLTYFQNEAQLEKSRLLSDRFSAERPKGSFSTLEIQRTEQGDSAMYLCASSFLGGGVTDTQYFGPGTRLTVL.

The chain employs TRBV7-8 and TRBJ1-1; D gene ambiguous. From germline, CDR1 is SGHVS and CDR2 FQNEAQ. Trimming removed 1 base at V and 6 bases at J, with 12 bases between. The CDR3 is made up of 14 amino acids. This CDR3 reads CASSLGVGVAEAFF. In DNA, the CDR3 is TGTGCCAGCAGCTTAGGCGTTGGTGTGGCTGAAGCTTTCTTT.

The V and J genes are TRBV4-3 and TRBJ1-5; D is uncertain. Germline V gene lookup returns CDR1 LGHNA and CDR2 YSLEER. The ends were cut back, 4 bases at V and 2 bases at J, with 12 bases in the middle. This CDR3 region has 15 residues. This CDR3 is CASSRLLGGNQPQHF. The CDR3 nucleotides are TGCGCCAGCAGCCGACTGCTCGGGGGCAATCAGCCCCAGCATTTT.

V and J are TRBV18 and TRBJ1-4; D gene unclear. The CDR3 is 15 residues long. The germline V gene has CDR1 KGHSH and CDR2 LQKENI. The germline V and J ends were trimmed by 3 bases and 3 bases, with 11 bases remaining between them. CDR3 loop: CASSPEVAANEKLFF. Here the CDR3 DNA reads TGTGCCAGCTCACCCGAAGTTGCGGCTAATGAAAAACTGTTTTTT. Supplemented by reference TRBV18 and TRBJ1-4, the full variable domain reads NAGVMQNPRHLVRRRGQEARLRCSPMKGHSHVYWYRQLPEEGLKFMVYLQKENIIDESGMPKERFSAEFPKEGPSILRIQQVVRGDSAAYFCASSPEVAANEKLFFGSGTQLSVL.

CDR3 DNA sequence: TGCGCCAGCGGAGGACTAGACCAAGAGACCCAGTACTTC. It encodes CASGGLDQETQYF. This chain uses TRBV10-1 with TRBJ2-5, with TRBD2 matching over 7 bases. J was trimmed by 0 bases and V by 8 bases; bases with no gene match: 3. The CDR3 has 13 amino acids. The V gene's germline CDR1 is WNHNN and CDR2 SYGVQD (reference sequence).

The genes are TRBV30 and TRBJ1-2; possibly TRBD1 for D (6 bases). Looked up from germline, CDR1 is GTSNPN and CDR2 is SVGIG (reference sequence). The CDR3 sequence is 15 residues long. Trimming left V 3 bases short and J 1 base short, with 15 bases between. The CDR3 loop reads CAWRAGTQRNYGYTF. The CDR3 region has the DNA TGTGCCTGGAGGGCCGGGACACAACGTAACTATGGCTACACCTTC.

This chain joins TRBV18 and TRBJ2-1, with TRBD1 matching over 9 bases. J lost 5 bases, V lost 3 bases, and 11 bases had no gene match. This CDR3 has 17 residues. Germline V gene data show CDR1 as KGHSH and CDR2 as LQKENI. CDR3 DNA: TGTGCCAGCTCACCGGGACAGGGCCAGGGGTTGCACAATGAGCAGTTCTTC. Amino acids: CASSPGQGQGLHNEQFF.

This clone was counted a few times. The chain combines TRBV6-1 with TRBJ1-1; 8 positions match TRBD1. Germline V lookup: CDR1 MNHNS, CDR2 SASEGT. Losses at the gene ends were 7 bases for V and 4 bases for J; bases not matched to a gene: 8. This CDR3 region has 14 residues. CDR3 amino acids: CASTMTGEGTEAFF. The CDR3 DNA reads TGTGCCAGCACCATGACAGGGGAAGGCACTGAAGCTTTCTTT.

V usage is TRBV28 and J usage is TRBJ1-1; no definite D call. The V end lost 3 bases, the J end lost 11 bases, and 10 bases lay between the germline ends. CDR1 is MDHEN, CDR2 SYDVKM, per germline. This CDR3 region has 11 residues. The CDR3: CASSLSGGAFF. The CDR3 DNA reads TGTGCCAGCAGTTTGTCGGGAGGGGCTTTCTTT.

This rearrangement joins TRBV2 to TRBJ2-1; TRBD2 aligns across 10 bases. With 4 bases clipped from V and 9 bases from J, the junction kept 12 bases outside the gene matches. CDR1 SNHLY and CDR2 FYNNEI come from the germline V gene. This CDR3 is built from 16 residues. CDR3 in DNA: TGTGCCAGCAGTGGGAGCGGGGGGGCTCGGGGTGCTGAGCAGTTCTTC. This translates into CASSGSGGARGAEQFF.

This clone was counted between two and nine times. The genes are TRBV5-6 and TRBJ2-7; 9 bases line up with TRBD1. V shed 2 bases and J 3 bases; nucleotides not matched to a gene: 6. The CDR3 is 15 residues long. Germline V CDR1 and CDR2: SGHDT, YYEEEE. CDR3 nucleotide sequence: TGTGCCAGCAGCTTTTCCGGGGACAGGGACTACGAGCAGTACTTC. It specifies CASSFSGDRDYEQYF.

This clone was detected only a few times. The CDR3 coding sequence is TGTGCCAGTAAGGGAGCGGGCCTCCGGGATACGCAGTATTTT. It specifies CASKGAGLRDTQYF. This chain connects TRBV19 to TRBJ2-3; TRBD2 is a possible D gene (6 bases). Per germline, CDR1 LNHDA and CDR2 SQIVND (reference sequence). V lost 7 bases and J 6 bases, leaving 17 bases between the germline ends. This CDR3 has 14 amino acids.

This sequence joins TRBV4-1 and TRBJ1-5; D might be TRBD1 (6 bases). This CDR3 has 15 residues. Trimming left V 0 bases short and J 7 bases short, with 13 bases between. The germline V gene has CDR1 MGHRA and CDR2 YSYEKL. CDR3 sequence reads: CASSQDGGGWQPQHF. The CDR3 nucleotides read TGCGCCAGCAGCCAAGATGGGGGGGGCTGGCAGCCCCAGCATTTT.